The present entry profiles one T cell receptor beta chain with its context. The entry originates in a study of cytomegalovirus exposure and HLA in healthy donors. TCRdb's table, derived via immunoSEQ multiplex PCR, lists solely in-frame clones and lacks some. In the table there are roughly 150,000 clones, about 94% of which are singletons. The V and J ends lost 2 bases and 2 bases, in that order; junction bases with no gene match: 5. Per germline, CDR1 LNHDA and CDR2 SQIVND (reference sequence). This CDR3 region has 15 residues. The clonotype was recovered from a man between 18 and 35 years old in good health and CMV-seropositive. The chain has TRBV19 and TRBJ1-1; 7 nucleotides align to TRBD1. Sample: PBMCs. The chain's CDR3 is CASSITGQRNTEAFF. The DNA for the CDR3 is TGTGCCAGTAGTATAACGGGACAGAGAAACACTGAAGCTTTCTTT.